A selection of T cell receptor beta chains follows, all from one sample in a study of shared clonotypes between healthy human individuals. Profiled with immunoSEQ multiplex PCR; TCRdb holds only in-frame clones, not every one. The sample lists approximately 1,500,000 clones; approximately 98% were seen once. Source material: naive CD4+ T cells sorted from blood. Source of these receptors: a man younger than 40 in good health. Both conserved end residues are part of each CDR3. The D gene is left open where the match is weak. Some rows have no size entry. The others give once, few or many, or a class for an expanded clone.

.	14	TRBV29-1	.	TRBJ1-2	CSVGRRVEMSGYTF	TGCAGCGTTGGGCGCAGAGTGGAAATGAGTGGCTACACCTTC
.	13	TRBV5-1	once	TRBJ2-7	CASSLLGGGEQYF	TGCGCCAGCAGCTTGCTGGGGGGCGGCGAGCAGTACTTC
.	12	TRBV2	once	TRBJ2-1	CASREGHNEQFF	TGTGCCAGCAGGGAGGGCCACAATGAGCAGTTCTTC
.	11	TRBV2	.	TRBJ1-2	CASRAPYGYTF	TGTGCCAGCAGGGCCCCCTATGGCTACACCTTC
TRBD2	18	TRBV4-1	.	TRBJ2-1	CASSRGSGRGPSYNEQFF	TGCGCCAGCAGCCGCGGGAGCGGGAGGGGGCCCTCCTACAATGAGCAGTTCTTC
.	15	TRBV28	.	TRBJ2-7	CASSLLQGGNYEQYF	TGTGCCAGCAGTTTACTCCAGGGGGGTAACTACGAGCAGTACTTC
.	12	TRBV7-9	.	TRBJ2-7	CASSLSQGEQYF	TGTGCCAGCAGCTTAAGCCAGGGGGAGCAGTACTTC
.	13	TRBV19	.	TRBJ2-1	CASTPGFYNEQFF	TGTGCCAGTACCCCGGGGTTTTACAATGAGCAGTTCTTC
.	12	TRBV28	.	TRBJ2-7	CASSSGDGEQYF	TGTGCCAGCAGTAGTGGGGACGGCGAGCAGTACTTC
TRBD2	15	TRBV18	.	TRBJ2-7	CASSGGAGFLYEQYF	TGTGCCAGCTCCGGGGGAGCGGGGTTTTTGTACGAGCAGTACTTC
TRBD1	15	TRBV19	once	TRBJ1-4	CASSPYRGRGEKLFF	TGTGCCAGTAGCCCATACAGGGGGCGAGGAGAAAAACTGTTTTTT
TRBD2	15	TRBV7-9	.	TRBJ2-3	CASRWTSGIRDTQYF	TGTGCCAGCAGGTGGACTAGCGGGATTCGCGATACGCAGTATTTT